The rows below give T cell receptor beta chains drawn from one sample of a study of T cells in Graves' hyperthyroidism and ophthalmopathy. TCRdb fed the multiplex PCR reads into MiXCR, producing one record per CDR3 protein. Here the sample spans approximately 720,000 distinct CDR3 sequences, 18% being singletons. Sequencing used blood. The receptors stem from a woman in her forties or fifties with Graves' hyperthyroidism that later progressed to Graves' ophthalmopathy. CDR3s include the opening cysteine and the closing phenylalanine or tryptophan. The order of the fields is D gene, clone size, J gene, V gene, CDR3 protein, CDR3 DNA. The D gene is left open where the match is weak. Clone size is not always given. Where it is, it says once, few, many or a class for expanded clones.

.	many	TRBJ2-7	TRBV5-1	CASSLEGGRTYEQYF	TGCGCCAGCAGCTTGGAAGGGGGTAGGACCTACGAGCAGTACTTC
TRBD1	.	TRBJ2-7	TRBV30	CAWSGDRPYEQYF	TGTGCCTGGAGTGGGGACAGGCCCTACGAGCAGTACTTC
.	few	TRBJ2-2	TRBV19	CASSIDTVRLQLGELFF	TGTGCCAGTAGTATAGATACGGTCAGGCTCCAACTCGGGGAGCTGTTTTTT
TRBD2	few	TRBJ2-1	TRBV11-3	CASSYSGGRYNEQSF	TGTGCCAGCAGCTACAGCGGGGGGCGATACAATGAGCAGTCCTTC
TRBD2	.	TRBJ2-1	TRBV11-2	CASSPRVAGASGGAYYNEQFF	TGTGCCAGCAGCCCCCGGGTTGCGGGGGCTAGCGGGGGGGCGTATTACAATGAGCAGTTCTTC
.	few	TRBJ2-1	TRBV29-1	CSVGPRGGGNEQFF	TGCAGCGTTGGGCCAAGGGGCGGTGGCAATGAGCAGTTCTTC
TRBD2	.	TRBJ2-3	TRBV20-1	CSASRIWSGGADTQYF	TGCAGTGCTAGCCGTATTTGGAGCGGGGGGGCAGATACGCAGTATTTT
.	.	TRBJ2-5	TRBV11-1	CASSSRWTSQETQYF	TGTGCCAGCAGCTCCCGCTGGACGTCTCAAGAGACCCAGTACTTC
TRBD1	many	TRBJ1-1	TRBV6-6	CASSSSGGTELNTEAFF	TGTGCCAGCAGTTCCTCGGGGGGGACAGAGTTGAACACTGAAGCTTTCTTT
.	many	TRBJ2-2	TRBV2	CATSRTNTGELFF	TGTGCCACTAGCAGGACGAACACCGGGGAGCTGTTTTTT
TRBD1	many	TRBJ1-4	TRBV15	CATSRIPKLTGNDEKLFF	TGTGCCACCAGCAGAATCCCTAAACTGACAGGGAATGATGAAAAACTGTTTTTT
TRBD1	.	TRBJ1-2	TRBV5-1	CASSQPGQGAGYGYTF	TGCGCCAGCAGCCAGCCCGGACAGGGGGCTGGCTATGGCTACACCTTC
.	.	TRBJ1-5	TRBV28	CAAGVSNQPQHF	TGTGCCGCGGGCGTTAGCAATCAGCCCCAGCATTTT
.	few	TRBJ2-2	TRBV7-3	CASSSGTRTGELFF	TGTGCCAGCAGCTCCGGGACTCGAACCGGGGAGCTGTTTTTT
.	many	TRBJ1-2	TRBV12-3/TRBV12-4	CASSRRTDYGYTF	TGTGCCAGCAGCCGACGGACGGACTATGGCTACACCTTC
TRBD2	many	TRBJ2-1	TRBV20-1	CSARDRLAGLYNEQFF	TGCAGTGCTAGAGATAGACTAGCGGGTCTCTACAATGAGCAGTTCTTC
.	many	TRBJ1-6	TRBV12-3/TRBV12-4	CASTNRVESPLHF	TGTGCCAGCACCAACAGGGTAGAGTCACCCCTCCACTTT
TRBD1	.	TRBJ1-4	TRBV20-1	CSASTTGMGEKLFF	TGCAGTGCATCAACGACAGGGATGGGAGAAAAACTGTTTTTT
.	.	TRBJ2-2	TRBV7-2	CASSFLERTGELFF	TGTGCCAGCAGCTTTCTGGAGCGGACCGGGGAGCTGTTTTTT
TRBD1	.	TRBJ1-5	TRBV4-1	CASSQGGQGAWPQHF	TGCGCCAGCAGCCAAGGTGGACAGGGGGCTTGGCCCCAGCATTTT
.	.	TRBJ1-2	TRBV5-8	CASTERGADGYTF	TGTGCCAGCACCGAACGGGGGGCGGATGGCTACACCTTC
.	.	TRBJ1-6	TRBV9	CASSVGVNSPLHF	TGTGCCAGCAGCGTAGGAGTTAATTCACCCCTCCACTTT